This T cell receptor beta chain was profiled in a study of T cell changes during pregnancy in multiple sclerosis. The CDR3 sequence is 16 residues long. The germline gives CDR1 SGHTA, CDR2 FQGNSA. The germline V and J ends were trimmed by 3 bases and 8 bases, with 22 bases remaining between them. TCRdb keeps only in-frame clones here, not all; method: immunoSEQ multiplex PCR. The sample lists tens of thousands of clones, over 75% occurring once. V gene TRBV7-2 combines with J gene TRBJ1-2; possibly TRBD1 for D (6 bases). The sample here was CD8+ T cells from peripheral blood mononuclear cells, taken in the third trimester of pregnancy. The sequence derives from a female donor with multiple sclerosis, enrolled in a pregnancy study. CDR3 nucleotides: TGTGCCAGCAGCTTCGATCCTAACGGGGGGCTGGAAGGCTACACCTTC. Protein: CASSFDPNGGLEGYTF.